Below are 19 T cell receptor beta chains sequenced from a single sample in a study of STAT3 mutations in large granular lymphocyte leukemia (dated by TCRdb to about 2019). The research as a whole found: At least one immunodominant TCRbeta clonotype was present in every T-LGLL patient, and multiple immunodominant subclonotypes appeared in about half of the T-LGLL patients.

To prepare the library, the immunoSEQ multiplex PCR assay was applied. The table comes from immuneACCESS by way of TCRdb, which keeps in-frame sequences with V and J called. Part of the clones is missing from these tables; in studies checked, under half for an unresolved V gene and the rest for unknown reasons. For this sample the table gives roughly 11,000 clones, of which roughly 76% were detected only once. The ten most abundant clones make up around 50% of the sample. Their target antigens are unknown. Source material: peripheral blood mononuclear cells. The receptors here all came from a man aged 60-69 years with T-cell large granular lymphocyte leukemia. Some clones in this sample may be carry-over from other donors' samples. The age is the age at diagnosis.

CDR3 sequence: CASSSDRASTEAFF. As DNA, the CDR3 is TGTGCCAGCTCATCGGACAGGGCCTCCACTGAAGCTTTCTTT. V gene TRBV18 combines with J gene TRBJ1-1; the match to TRBD1 covers 8 bases. With V trimmed by 5 bases and J by 4 bases, 6 bases remained unmatched. Germline V gives CDR1 KGHSH, CDR2 LQKENI. The CDR3 is 14 amino acids.

The rearrangement joins TRBV5-5 to TRBJ1-3; unclear D gene. In germline, CDR1 is SGHKS, CDR2 YYEKEE (reference sequence). Between the trimmed V and J ends, which lost 0 bases and 0 bases, there was a span of 4 bases. This CDR3 spans 14 amino acids. The CDR3 DNA reads as TGTGCCAGCAGCTTGGACATCTCTGGAAACACCATATATTTT. The encoded protein is CASSLDISGNTIYF.

The V and J genes are TRBV6-1 and TRBJ2-5, with a tentative D call TRBD2 (6 bases). The CDR3 covers 15 residues. V shed 1 base and J shed 4 bases, with 13 bases lying between them. Germline loops: CDR1 MNHNS, CDR2 SASEGT. CDR3 amino acids: CASSEDPRRGETQYF. DNA for the CDR3: TGTGCCAGCAGTGAAGACCCCAGGAGGGGAGAGACCCAGTACTTC.

This clone was detected a few times. The genes are TRBV6-1 and TRBJ1-2; TRBD1 is a possible D gene (6 bases). Per the germline V gene, CDR1 is MNHNS and CDR2 is SASEGT. The CDR3 extends over 14 amino acids. V was shortened by 4 bases and J by 4 bases, with 13 bases between the two germline ends. CDR3 loop: CASSAGQSGYGYTF. The CDR3 DNA is TGTGCCAGCAGTGCGGGACAAAGTGGCTATGGCTACACCTTC.

The chain recombines TRBV4-1 with TRBJ1-4, with TRBD1 as a possible D gene (5 bases). This CDR3 contains 17 residues. Between the trimmed V and J ends, which lost 1 base and 8 bases, there was a span of 20 bases. Germline V lookup: CDR1 MGHRA, CDR2 YSYEKL. The CDR3: CASSQGGSTMKREKLFF. CDR3 DNA: TGCGCCAGCAGCCAAGGGGGCTCGACGATGAAACGCGAAAAACTGTTTTTT.

The CDR3 DNA reads as TGTGCCAGCAGCCTCACGTGGACGCTATTTTCGAACACCATATATTTT. Residues: CASSLTWTLFSNTIYF. The chain carries TRBV4-2 and TRBJ1-3; D is ambiguous. The CDR3 covers 16 residues. Trimming stripped 4 bases from V and 7 bases from J, with 20 bases between. The V gene's germline CDR1 is LGHNA and CDR2 YNFKEQ.

This clone appeared a few times. The gene calls are TRBV6-6 and TRBJ1-2; D might be TRBD1 (5 bases). Between the trimmed V and J ends, which lost 2 bases and 4 bases, there was a span of 14 bases. Germline V CDR1 and CDR2: MNHNY, SVGAGI (reference sequence). This CDR3 is built from 15 residues. The CDR3 sequence: CASSYKDKPSYGYTF. The CDR3, as DNA: TGTGCCAGCAGTTACAAGGACAAACCATCCTATGGCTACACCTTC.

The rearrangement uses TRBV9 and TRBJ2-7, with 12 bases fitting TRBD1. The germline V gene encodes CDR1 SGDLS and CDR2 YYNGEE. J was trimmed by 4 bases and V by 6 bases; bases with no gene match: 11. This CDR3 is 16 amino acids long. CDR3 sequence (DNA): TGTGCCAGCATGGAGCAGGGGACAGGGGGCAATTACGAGCAGTACTTC. Its translation: CASMEQGTGGNYEQYF.

The chain has TRBV6-6 and TRBJ2-1; 7 nucleotides line up with TRBD2. Trimming removed 7 bases from V and 10 bases from J; junction bases left unmatched: 16. Germline V gene lookup returns CDR1 MNHNY and CDR2 SVGAGI (reference sequence). This CDR3 is built from 15 residues. The CDR3 DNA reads as TGTGCCAGCACCCTACAGGCTAGCGGTAGGGACGAGCAGTTCTTC. This codes for CASTLQASGRDEQFF.

This clone was seen a few times. This chain connects TRBV7-9 to TRBJ1-1; 7 bases are a match to TRBD1. The CDR3 covers 17 residues. J was trimmed by 3 bases and V by 4 bases; bases with no gene match: 14. Germline values: CDR1 SEHNR, CDR2 FQNEAQ (reference sequence). CDR3 sequence: CASSSTSTGNGYTEAFF. The CDR3 DNA reads as TGTGCCAGCAGCTCGACTTCGACAGGGAATGGATACACTGAAGCTTTCTTT.

The table lists this clone with a count of one. The gene calls are TRBV5-1 and TRBJ2-6; 8 nucleotides line up with TRBD1. Germline trimming cut 0 bases from V and 2 bases from J; bases unmatched to any gene: 7. The germline V gene has CDR1 SGHRS and CDR2 YFSETQ. CDR3 length equals 18 residues. CDR3 nucleotide sequence: TGCGCCAGCAGCTTGGCTGGACAGGGACGGCCTGGGGCCAACGTCCTGACTTTC. Its protein is CASSLAGQGRPGANVLTF.

J is TRBJ2-1 and V is TRBV30; D is ambiguous. In germline, CDR1 is GTSNPN, CDR2 SVGIG (reference sequence). V lost 4 bases, J lost 3 bases, and 7 bases lay in between. The CDR3 totals 12 residues. This CDR3 reads CAWNPFYNEQFF. The DNA for the CDR3 is TGTGCCTGGAATCCCTTCTACAATGAGCAGTTCTTC.

The genes are TRBV20-1 and TRBJ2-1, with 7 bases lining up with TRBD1. In germline, CDR1 is DFQATT, CDR2 SNEGSKA (reference sequence). The CDR3 extends over 11 amino acids. Unmatched junction bases numbered 3, after V lost 6 bases and J lost 7 bases. CDR3 sequence reads: CSALGQNEQFF. The CDR3 DNA sequence: TGCAGTGCGCTGGGACAGAATGAGCAGTTCTTC.

V and J are TRBV5-1 and TRBJ2-2, with TRBD2 matching 9 bases. CDR3 length equals 15 residues. V lost 5 bases, J lost 6 bases, and 8 bases stayed unmatched. Germline V gene lookup returns CDR1 SGHRS and CDR2 YFSETQ. The CDR3 nucleotides read TGCGCCAGCAGGAATAGCGGGAGTAACGCCGGGGAGCTGTTTTTT. Translation: CASRNSGSNAGELFF.

The rearrangement links TRBV18 to TRBJ1-4, with 8 positions matching TRBD1. The V gene's germline CDR1 is KGHSH and CDR2 LQKENI. V was pared by 1 base and J by 6 bases, with 7 bases of the junction left unmatched. The CDR3 is 16 residues long. CDR3 nucleotides: TGTGCCAGCTCACCACTAAAGGACAGGGTGGATGAAAAACTGTTTTTT. This encodes CASSPLKDRVDEKLFF.

V is TRBV18 and J is TRBJ1-4; TRBD1 agrees at 9 bases. The V gene's germline CDR1 is KGHSH and CDR2 LQKENI. The CDR3 is 15 residues long. With V trimmed by 3 bases and J by 5 bases, 4 bases remained unmatched. As DNA, the CDR3 is TGTGCCAGCTCACCCCAAGGACAGGGGAATGAAAAACTGTTTTTT. This encodes CASSPQGQGNEKLFF.

The chain uses TRBV6-5 and TRBJ2-1, with 9 nucleotides matching TRBD2. V lost 7 bases, J lost 7 bases, and 11 bases stayed unmatched. The CDR3 totals 15 residues. Germline CDR1 is MNHEY and CDR2 is SVGAGI. This CDR3 reads CASTIGLAFVNEQFF. Here the CDR3 DNA reads TGTGCCAGCACTATTGGACTAGCGTTTGTAAATGAGCAGTTCTTC.

The gene calls are TRBV5-1 and TRBJ2-5; TRBD2 matches 14 bases. Germline trimming cut 4 bases from V and 3 bases from J; bases unmatched to any gene: 5. This CDR3 has 16 residues. Germline V CDR1 and CDR2: SGHRS, YFSETQ. DNA of the CDR3: TGCGCCAGCAGCAGAGGACTAGCGGGAGGAGAAGAGACCCAGTACTTC. Amino acids: CASSRGLAGGEETQYF. The full variable domain, its missing parts supplied by reference TRBV5-1 and TRBJ2-5, is KAGVTQTPRYLIKTRGQQVTLSCSPISGHRSVSWYQQTPGQGLQFLFEYFSETQRNKGNFPGRFSGRQFSNSRSEMNVSTLELGDSALYLCASSRGLAGGEETQYFGPGTRLLVL.

The rearrangement joins TRBV5-1 to TRBJ2-3, with 7 bases that match TRBD2. CDR3 size: 13 residues. V gave up 4 bases and J gave up 11 bases; unmatched junction bases: 10. CDR1 SGHRS and CDR2 YFSETQ come from the germline V gene. Here the CDR3 reads CASSIDGQREQYF. The CDR3 region has the DNA TGCGCCAGCAGCATTGACGGGCAGCGGGAGCAGTATTTT.